The source of this TCR beta chain is a study of cytomegalovirus exposure and HLA in healthy donors (dated by TCRdb to about 2017). Background for the entire study: According to an earlier analysis of 550 to 700 of the donors, about 179 million T cells yielded approximately 120 million unique TCR beta sequences and about 300 Gb of sequence data. Rather than drawing on any new phenotypic data, the later analysis identified candidate immune exposures from TCR beta sequences and the way those sequences occurred across donors. Using immunosequencing, the study profiled T cell repertoires from roughly 650 subjects and related those repertoires to cytomegalovirus serostatus. In a later analysis, previously published TCR beta repertoires from hundreds of donors were re-analyzed and high-resolution HLA genotyping was added so that TCR occurrence patterns could be studied. Donor age, sex, ethnicity and CMV serostatus were collected together with the repertoire data. Of the 350 to 450 genotyped donors, around 81% fell in the genetic ancestry cluster associated with self-reported Caucasian donors. HLA typing covered class I and class II loci at four-digit resolution. All discovery cohort repertoires had been generated on a single sequencing platform. The aim of the study was to test whether cataloging public T cell receptors could identify signatures of past pathogen exposure. A separate validation cohort of over 95 different subjects was used in addition to the approximately 700-subject first cohort. On average, around 240,000 unique TCR beta nucleotide sequences were sequenced per donor among some 420 genotyped donors of the cohort, with roughly 18% of those sequences being non-productive. To decide whether each TCR beta V gene segment behaved as functional or pseudogenic, an earlier analysis of several hundred of the donors relied on high-throughput TCR beta sequencing. Because of strong linkage in the cohort, roughly five DR-DQ haplotypes were treated as single units for association and clustering. A later genetic analysis used genome-wide SNP genotypes for about 55% of the 666 donors, treating that subset as a discovery cohort. An early release covering roughly 640 HLA-typed donors comprised approximately 300 gigabases of sequencing data and tens of millions of unique TCR sequences. High-throughput TCR immunosequencing, statistical association of individual TCRs with disease status, and machine learning were combined to predict cytomegalovirus infection status. The number of donors typed differed by locus, with about 629-630 for A, B, C, DRB1 and DQB1, roughly 520 for DQA1, over 600 for DPA1, and some 450 for DPB1.

The investigation overall reported the following: According to the authors, the approach could potentially be generalized to other disease states and immunological phenotypes. Because some donors lacked HLA typing at each locus, the association tests relied only on the typed subset. Sequencing depth was assumed to be roughly uniform across donors in the presence/absence analyses, though that assumption may not hold. A further reported finding was that TCR beta sequences accurately predicted the HLA-A and HLA-B alleles for most subjects in the first cohort. In an earlier analysis of under 600 of the donors, most TCR beta V segments were observed in productive rearrangements about 87% or about 30% of the time, broadly matching IMGT annotations. At a false discovery rate of 0.05, a later analysis linked about 17,000 TCR beta sequences to specific HLA alleles. Strong co-occurrence of HLA alleles, especially DR and DQ, made assigning TCR associations to individual alleles difficult. In a later analysis, the rate of TCR association differed among HLA loci, with DRB1 alleles having the most associated TCRs and HLA-C alleles having the fewest. A later analysis found that HLA-associated TCR beta chains were more clonally expanded and had lower generation probabilities than equally common non-associated chains. Most TCR sequences were seen in very few donors, while some public TCRs were found in many individuals. Because counts were too low, 15 to 20 rarely observed V segments, including chromosome 9 orphons, were excluded from the earlier analysis of 587 of the donors. In a later analysis, most CMV-associated TCR beta chains were found to appear HLA-restricted, with HLA associations seemingly driven largely by CMV exposure. A cluster of highly shared sequence variants was judged likely to be a technical artifact of the sequencing pipeline. In both the original and validation cohorts, the classifier was reported to diagnose cytomegalovirus status with high specificity and sensitivity. According to a later genetic analysis, donors in an Asian-associated ancestry cluster had fewer N-insertions in productive TCRs than the roughly 700-donor mean. In this cohort, only TCR beta chains were sequenced, and detectable features were limited by the absence of alpha or paired-chain data. In a later analysis, several top co-occurrence clusters were reported to appear linked to parvovirus B19, influenza, CMV and Epstein-Barr virus. The study listed approximately 150 TCR beta chains as associated with cytomegalovirus. Immune exposure information for the cohort was limited to CMV serostatus. Three of the identified cytomegalovirus-associated TCR beta chains were confirmed in vitro to be specific for cytomegalovirus antigens. Linkage disequilibrium might explain the correlated functional status among segregating V segments, but an unknown experimental factor could not be excluded. In a later genetic analysis, a missense DCLRE1C variant was associated with V-gene and J-gene trimming of TCR beta chains, and the association was replicated in an independent cohort. Some IMGT-functional V segments, including TRBV6-2 and TRBV6-3, could not be told apart with the 87-base-pair reads, so those segments were excluded.

The library relied on the immunoSEQ multiplex PCR assay. For the multiplex PCR, a mixture combining 60 forward primers for TCR Vbeta segments and 13 reverse primers for TCR Jbeta segments was used. The CDR3 region of rearranged TCR beta genes was amplified from genomic DNA with a multiplex PCR assay. The amplified TCR beta libraries were sequenced on the Illumina HiSeq System as 87-base-pair reads. The published analysis was carried out like this. A later analysis counted about 80 million unique TCR beta chains across the 640 or so repertoires, and roughly 11 million of these chains were shared by at least two donors. A nearest-neighbor algorithm error-corrected the raw reads and collapsed the reads into unique sequences, merging closely related sequences to remove PCR and sequencing errors. To assign V, D and J gene segments, CDR3 sequences were aligned to IMGT reference sequences. Each retained sequence needed at least a six-nucleotide match to both a V gene segment and a J gene segment. Rearrangements were classified as productive when the CDR3 lacked stop codons and remained in frame with V and J, and all other rearrangements were classified as non-productive. Following IMGT convention, CDR3 was defined as the stretch from the second conserved V-encoded cysteine to the conserved J-encoded phenylalanine. The earlier analysis of approximately 500 of the donors excluded sequences that lacked an unambiguous match to a single V gene segment. In an earlier analysis of approximately 550 of the donors, V segments were called functional above 56.7% productive rearrangements and were called segregating when the between-donor standard deviation exceeded 5%. A statistical classification framework was developed to diagnose cytomegalovirus status using the catalog of TCR beta chain sequences. V and J gene assignment, in a later analysis, came from comparing TCR nucleotide sequences with IMGT/GENE-DB human TR gene sequences. The TCRdist pipeline was used in a later analysis to assign CDR3 sequences and most-parsimonious VDJ recombination scenarios. In a later analysis, each TCR beta chain was defined by its CDR3 amino acid sequence together with its V-gene family, and reads lacking a unique V-gene family were excluded. In a later analysis, 450 to 600 highly shared, low-generation-probability nucleotide sequences were removed to address suspected cross-contamination and a sequencing artifact. In a later analysis, a clonal expansion index was calculated for each public chain from normalized within-repertoire ranks of inferred template counts. In a later analysis, generation probabilities were computed using a VDJ recombination model fitted to out-of-frame rearrangements, and the results were checked against IGoR. A later analysis scored TCR-TCR, TCR-HLA and TCR-CMV co-occurrence with hypergeometric tests, applying a repertoire-size bias correction to TCR pairs. To estimate false discovery rates, a later analysis permuted the HLA or CMV assignments 20 times. In a later analysis, co-occurring TCRs were grouped using DBSCAN, and TCRdist sequence similarity was added for clustering within HLA-allele-positive subsets. Repertoires with fewer than 30,000 or more than 120,000 public chains, plus five repertoires with anomalous nucleotide sharing, were excluded from co-occurrence clustering. This immuneACCESS table, as held by TCRdb, lists in-frame sequences with V and J called but not all clones. Of the missing ones, under half trace to an unresolved V gene in checked studies; the others have no known cause. V, J and clone size derive from that table, while D and trimming were established from the DNA sequence. The sample has some 100,000 clones on record, roughly four fifths of them singletons. Roughly 14% of the sample rests with the top ten.

Remarks on this clone: No antigen is known for it. Base qualities were left out, and no much larger clone turns up one base away.

The cysteine opens and the phenylalanine closes a CDR3 of 17 amino acids. Only the CDR3 DNA stays, 51 bases, in frame from base 1. Looking up the germline V gene yields CDR1 ENHRY and CDR2 SYGVKD. Clipping removes 7 bases from V and 2 bases from J, with 12 as the unmatched junction base count. In total, approximately 690 healthy bone marrow donors made up the cohort. At the time of sampling, all cohort members were nominally healthy, though unrecorded immune exposures were likely present. The donor was CMV seropositive and was included in the group of 250 to 300 seropositive cohort members. A peripheral blood sample was provided by each donor, and peripheral blood mononuclear cells were used for TCR beta sequencing. Genomic DNA was extracted from the blood cell samples with the Qiagen DNeasy Blood Extraction Kit.

The chain links TRBV10-3 with TRBJ2-3; 10 bases in the junction line up with TRBD2. The TCR originated in a male donor in good health and CMV-seropositive. Sequencing was performed on PBMCs. The DNA is TGTGCCATCACCCCAGCGGGGGGGCCGTCGTTCACAGATACGCAGTATTTT. Protein translation: CAITPAGGPSFTDTQYF.